These 9 T cell receptor beta chains came from one sample sequenced in a study of CD8 T cells in ankylosing spondylitis. TCRdb independently ran MiXCR on the 5' RACE reads; one entry per CDR3 protein. The sample yields a few hundred thousand distinct CDR3 sequences, around 10% seen once. The source material was blood, either unsorted or a sorted T cell fraction (not recorded which). Receptors were obtained from a female donor with ankylosing spondylitis or in good health (not recorded which).

This clonotype was seen a handful of times. V gene TRBV5-1 combines with J gene TRBJ2-1, with TRBD1 matching over 12 bases. The V gene end was trimmed by 4 bases and the J gene end by 9 bases; junction bases not matched to a gene: 8. CDR3 length: 15 amino acids. CDR1 is SGHRS, CDR2 YFSETQ, per germline. The CDR3 region is CASSPMGTGGTEQFF. The DNA of the CDR3 is TGCGCCAGCAGCCCCATGGGGACAGGGGGCACTGAGCAGTTCTTC.

V is TRBV5-1 and J is TRBJ2-1, with TRBD2 matching 12 bases. After removal of 0 bases from V and 10 bases from J, the junction contained 8 bases not matched to a gene. CDR3 length: 16 residues. Germline lookup yields CDR1 SGHRS and CDR2 YFSETQ. The CDR3 spells CASSLASGRASGEQFF. In nucleotides, the CDR3 is TGCGCCAGCAGCTTGGCTAGCGGGAGGGCCTCAGGGGAGCAGTTCTTC.

This clonotype was detected a few times. The chain is built from TRBV7-9 and TRBJ2-3, with TRBD2 identical over 13 bases. V shed 4 bases, J shed 4 bases, and the junction held 5 bases outside the gene matches. This CDR3 region has 16 residues. From germline, CDR1 is SEHNR and CDR2 FQNEAQ (reference sequence). In DNA, the CDR3 is TGTGCCAGCAGCTGGACTAGCGGGGGAAGGGCAGATACGCAGTATTTT. Translation: CASSWTSGGRADTQYF. Complete variable domain (other parts from reference TRBV7-9 and TRBJ2-3): DTGVSQNPRHKITKRGQNVTFRCDPISEHNRLYWYRQTLGQGPEFLTYFQNEAQLEKSRLLSDRFSAERPKGSFSTLEIQRTEQGDSAMYLCASSWTSGGRADTQYFGPGTRLTVL.

The CDR3 sequence is CSVEVAGGYEQYF. CDR3 nucleotide sequence: TGCAGCGTTGAAGTAGCGGGGGGTTACGAGCAGTACTTC. The chain links TRBV29-1 to TRBJ2-7; 10 nucleotides align to TRBD2. Germline CDR1 is SQVTM and CDR2 is ANQGSEA. V was clipped by 1 base and J by 4 bases; unmatched bases: 1. There are 13 residues in the CDR3.

There are many counts of this clonotype. The V gene is TRBV28, the J gene TRBJ1-1, with 9 bases aligning to TRBD1. CDR1 and CDR2 (germline): MDHEN, SYDVKM. This CDR3 region has 15 residues. V dropped 5 bases and J dropped 7; count of bases not matched to a gene: 11. In nucleotides, the CDR3 is TGTGCCAGCAGTGCCCCGGGACAGGGAGGGTTTGAAGCTTTCTTT. Encoded protein: CASSAPGQGGFEAFF.

In its sample, this clonotype was seen a few times. The chain employs TRBV7-9 and TRBJ1-4; 7 bases map to TRBD1. V was pared by 5 bases and J by 4 bases, with 10 bases of the junction left unmatched. Per germline, CDR1 SEHNR and CDR2 FQNEAQ (reference sequence). This CDR3 has 16 residues. The CDR3 is CASSPGRGQYNEKLFF. The DNA for the CDR3 is TGTGCCAGCAGCCCCGGGCGGGGACAGTATAATGAAAAACTGTTTTTT. The entire variable domain, with the rest obtained from reference TRBV7-9 and TRBJ1-4, is as follows: DTGVSQNPRHKITKRGQNVTFRCDPISEHNRLYWYRQTLGQGPEFLTYFQNEAQLEKSRLLSDRFSAERPKGSFSTLEIQRTEQGDSAMYLCASSPGRGQYNEKLFFGSGTQLSVL.

This clonotype was seen many times. The gene calls are TRBV9 and TRBJ2-3; D tentatively reads TRBD1 or TRBD2 (5 bases each). V lost 2 bases and J 2 bases, leaving 9 bases between the germline ends. CDR1 is SGDLS, CDR2 YYNGEE, per germline. The CDR3 consists of 14 residues. The CDR3 DNA reads TGTGCCAGCAGCGTTTCAGGGACCACAGATACGCAGTATTTT. Protein: CASSVSGTTDTQYF.

Remarks on this clonotype: At one end the junction does not follow the germline gene, possibly because of a read error. V is TRBV20-1 and J is TRBJ1-5; TRBD1 might be the D (6 bases). Per germline, CDR1 DFQATT and CDR2 SNEGSKA (reference sequence). This CDR3 is built from 19 residues. The CDR3 protein is CCAIRRTALQSSSNQPQHF. The CDR3 bases are TGCTGTGCTATCCGGCGGACAGCGTTACAATCATCTAGCAATCAGCCCCAGCATTTT.

This clonotype was detected many times. This chain uses TRBV5-1 with TRBJ1-1; 9 nucleotides match TRBD1. CDR1 and CDR2 (germline): SGHRS, YFSETQ. This CDR3 is built from 14 residues. After removal of 4 bases from V and 7 bases from J, the junction contained 8 bases not matched to a gene. The CDR3 protein is CASSITGGLNEAFF. DNA of the CDR3: TGCGCCAGCAGCATAACAGGGGGCTTAAATGAAGCTTTCTTT.